This TCR beta chain appears in the sequencing data of a study of blood T cell repertoires in COVID-19. Comments on this clone: Other DNA sequences in the same sample also yield this CDR3.

Germline CDR1 is SEHNR and CDR2 is FQNEAQ (reference sequence). The CDR3 runs 14 residues. Trimming took 5 bases from V and 2 from J; bases not matched to a gene: 3. Methods used by the authors: Reference gene primer amplification gave estimated nucleated cell counts. This table comes from immunoSEQ multiplex PCR, and its TCRdb copy is limited to in-frame clones, with some not included. V and J calls and clone size follow that table, whereas D and trimming were derived from the DNA. The sample has 250,000 to 350,000 clones; roughly 90% are singletons. The rearrangement uses TRBV7-9 and TRBJ1-5, with 7 bases matching TRBD1. Sequencing was performed on PBMCs or T cells enriched from blood (not recorded which). The TCR originated in a woman aged 18 to 35 with acute COVID-19. The CDR3 here is CASSPTGGNQPQHF. For the CDR3, the DNA is TGTGCCAGCAGCCCCACAGGGGGCAATCAGCCCCAGCATTTT. The full variable domain, completed using reference TRBV7-9 and TRBJ1-5, is DTGVSQNPRHKITKRGQNVTFRCDPISEHNRLYWYRQTLGQGPEFLTYFQNEAQLEKSRLLSDRFSAERPKGSFSTLEIQRTEQGDSAMYLCASSPTGGNQPQHFGDGTRLSIL.